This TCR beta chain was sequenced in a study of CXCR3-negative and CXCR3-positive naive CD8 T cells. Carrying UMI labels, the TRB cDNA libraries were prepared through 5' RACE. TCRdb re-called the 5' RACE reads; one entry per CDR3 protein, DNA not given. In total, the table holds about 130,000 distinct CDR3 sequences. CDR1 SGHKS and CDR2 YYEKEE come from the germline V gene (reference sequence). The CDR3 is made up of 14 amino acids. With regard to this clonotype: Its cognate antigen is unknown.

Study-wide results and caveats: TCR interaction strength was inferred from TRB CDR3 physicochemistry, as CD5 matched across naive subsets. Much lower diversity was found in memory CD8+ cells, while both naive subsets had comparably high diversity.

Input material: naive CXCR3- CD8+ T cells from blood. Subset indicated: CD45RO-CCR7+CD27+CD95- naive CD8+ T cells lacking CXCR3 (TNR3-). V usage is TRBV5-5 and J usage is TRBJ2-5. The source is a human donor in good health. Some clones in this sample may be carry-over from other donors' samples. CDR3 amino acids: CASSLASIPETQYF. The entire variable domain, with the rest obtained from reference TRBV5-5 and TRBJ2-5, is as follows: DAGVTQSPTHLIKTRGQQVTLRCSPISGHKSVSWYQQVLGQGPQFIFQYYEKEERGRGNFPDRFSARQFPNYSSELNVNALLLGDSALYLCASSLASIPETQYFGPGTRLLVL.